This T cell receptor beta chain was sequenced in a study of Tregs in tolerant kidney transplant recipients. Study-wide results and caveats: Expanding Tregs on activated donor B cells appeared to best identify donor-specific TCRbeta clones. Validation in larger populations is needed because few patients were studied. Biological reproducibility was not directly addressed in this study.

Regarding this clone: Its target is unknown.

Sequencing was performed with immunoSEQ multiplex PCR; in TCRdb, only in-frame clones are kept and a portion is missing. The sample contains roughly 14,000 clones, 85% to 95% of which appear only once. This sequence originates from a human donor in good health. Sequencing was carried out using CD8+ T cells from blood.

CDR3: CASSLGPTGGGRETQYF. CDR3 sequence (DNA): TGTGCCAGCAGCTTAGGCCCGACAGGGGGAGGAAGAGAGACCCAGTACTTC. This chain joins TRBV11-3 and TRBJ2-5, with TRBD1 identical over 9 bases. The V segment lost 1 base and the J segment 4 bases; nucleotides outside the gene matches: 10. The CDR3 has 17 residues. Germline assignment: CDR1 SGHNT and CDR2 YENEEA.